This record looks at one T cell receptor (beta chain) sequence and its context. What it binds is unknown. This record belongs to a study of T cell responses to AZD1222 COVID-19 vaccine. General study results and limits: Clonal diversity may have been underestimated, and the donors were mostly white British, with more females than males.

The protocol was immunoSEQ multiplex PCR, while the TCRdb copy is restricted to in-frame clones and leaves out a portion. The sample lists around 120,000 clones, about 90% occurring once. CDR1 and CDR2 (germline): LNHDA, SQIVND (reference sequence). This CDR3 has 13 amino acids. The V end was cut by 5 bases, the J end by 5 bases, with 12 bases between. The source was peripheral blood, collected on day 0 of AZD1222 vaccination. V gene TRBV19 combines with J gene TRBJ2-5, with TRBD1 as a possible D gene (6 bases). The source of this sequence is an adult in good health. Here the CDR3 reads CASSPGARETQYF. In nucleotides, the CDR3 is TGTGCCAGTAGTCCAGGGGCACGGGAGACCCAGTACTTC.